The 25 T cell receptor beta chains below come from one sample, sequenced in a study of neurological immune-mediated disorders. MiXCR was run by TCRdb on the 5' RACE reads, yielding one entry per CDR3 protein. Among under 90,000 distinct CDR3 sequences listed, 10% were seen once. Sequenced: PBMCs. The origin of the receptors is a middle-aged man in good health.

This clonotype was counted only a few times. This chain joins TRBV18 and TRBJ1-1, with a tentative D call TRBD1 (5 bases). Per germline, CDR1 KGHSH and CDR2 LQKENI. This CDR3 is built from 14 residues. Trimming left V 5 bases short and J 1 base short, with 11 bases between. This CDR3 is CASSSGTGNTEAFF. The DNA for the CDR3 is TGTGCCAGCTCATCCGGGACGGGGAACACTGAAGCTTTCTTT.

A few counts support this clonotype. The J gene is TRBJ2-1, the V gene TRBV9; 12 nucleotides align to TRBD1. Germline values: CDR1 SGDLS, CDR2 YYNGEE. V lost 5 bases, J lost 7 bases, and 1 base stayed unmatched. This CDR3 contains 13 residues. CDR3 protein: CASRGQGANEQFF. In nucleotides, the CDR3 is TGTGCCAGCAGGGGACAGGGGGCGAATGAGCAGTTCTTC. Combining the CDR3 with reference TRBV9 and TRBJ2-1 gives the whole variable domain DSGVTQTPKHLITATGQRVTLRCSPRSGDLSVYWYQQSLDQGLQFLIQYYNGEERAKGNILERFSAQQFPDLHSELNLSSLELGDSALYFCASRGQGANEQFFGPGTRLTVL.

This clonotype was seen repeatedly, ten times or more. V and J are TRBV29-1 and TRBJ2-1, with unresolved D. CDR3 length: 13 residues. Trimming took 1 base from V and 3 from J, leaving 7 bases between them. Germline CDR1 reads SQVTM; CDR2 reads ANQGSEA. Written as DNA, the CDR3 is TGCAGCGTTGAAGCTCACCTCTACAATGAGCAGTTCTTC. This translates into CSVEAHLYNEQFF.

There are many counts of this clonotype. The chain links TRBV28 to TRBJ1-6; 8 bases map to TRBD1. The junction had 5 bases not matched to a gene; V was cut back by 8 bases and J by 5 bases. CDR3 length: 14 residues. CDR1 is MDHEN and CDR2 is SYDVKM in the germline V gene. The CDR3 DNA reads TGTGCCAGCGGCCGGGACAGGAATAATTCACCCCTCCACTTT. Protein product: CASGRDRNNSPLHF.

This clonotype was picked up many times. The chain is built from TRBV12-3 or TRBV12-4 and TRBJ1-4, with no clear D. V gave up 4 bases and J gave up 7 bases, with 7 bases separating them. This CDR3 contains 12 residues. As DNA, the CDR3 is TGTGCCAGCAGTTCTCTGCGTGAAAAACTGTTTTTT. Protein product: CASSSLREKLFF.

This clonotype has ten or more counts. The chain's CDR3 is CASVGSNYEQYF. For the CDR3, the DNA is TGCGCCAGTGTGGGGTCCAACTACGAGCAGTACTTC. The V call is TRBV10-2, the J call TRBJ2-7; D gene ambiguous. There are 12 residues in the CDR3. Looked up from germline, CDR1 is WSHSY and CDR2 is SAAADI. The ends were cut back, 9 bases at V and 3 bases at J, with 12 bases in the middle.

This clonotype was recorded at least ten times. The chain employs TRBV27 and TRBJ2-7; TRBD1 agrees at 8 bases. Germline assignment: CDR1 MNHEY and CDR2 SMNVEV (reference sequence). The CDR3 contains 15 residues. The V segment lost 4 bases and the J segment 2 bases; nucleotides outside the gene matches: 7. The CDR3 loop is CASSSPGTGTYEQYF. The CDR3 coding sequence is TGTGCCAGCAGTTCACCCGGGACAGGTACCTACGAGCAGTACTTC.

This clonotype was counted many times. In DNA form, the CDR3 reads TGCAGCGTTGTAAGGGCGGCAACCTACAATGAGCAGTTCTTC. Residues: CSVVRAATYNEQFF. V usage is TRBV29-1 and J usage is TRBJ2-1; no clear D gene. From germline, CDR1 is SQVTM and CDR2 ANQGSEA. V shed 4 bases and J shed 2 bases, with 12 bases lying between them. There are 14 residues in the CDR3.

This clonotype was observed many times. V is TRBV5-1 and J is TRBJ2-2; 8 bases are shared with TRBD2. The CDR3 totals 15 residues. CDR1 is SGHRS and CDR2 is YFSETQ in the germline V gene. V shed 3 bases and J 6 bases; nucleotides not matched to a gene: 7. The CDR3 spells CASSSGLDLSGELFF. The CDR3 nucleotides are TGCGCCAGCAGCTCGGGACTAGATTTATCCGGGGAGCTGTTTTTT.

The CDR3 DNA sequence: TGTGCCATCAGTGACACCCACAGGGGGCTCAACACAGATACGCAGTATTTT. It is translated as CAISDTHRGLNTDTQYF. This chain joins TRBV10-3 and TRBJ2-3; 9 bases are a match to TRBD1. V was pared by 3 bases and J by 2 bases, with 9 bases of the junction left unmatched. The CDR3 has 17 amino acids. The germline V gene encodes CDR1 ENHRY and CDR2 SYGVKD.

This clonotype has a count of ten or more. V and J are TRBV10-3 and TRBJ1-2, with D perhaps TRBD1 (6 bases). The CDR3 runs 14 residues. CDR1 is ENHRY, CDR2 SYGVKD, per germline. Trimming took 4 bases from V and 4 from J, leaving 13 bases between them. The DNA for the CDR3 is TGTGCCATCAGTGGGACAGACGGAGCCTATGGCTACACCTTC. It translates to CAISGTDGAYGYTF.

This clonotype came up many times. The rearrangement uses TRBV7-6 and TRBJ2-2; D gene uncertain. Germline CDR1 is SGHVS and CDR2 is FNYEAQ. V lost 1 base and J 0 bases, leaving 12 bases between the germline ends. This CDR3 is built from 17 residues. The CDR3 DNA sequence: TGTGCCAGCAGCTTAGTGTTAGGGCTGGCGAACACCGGGGAGCTGTTTTTT. This translates into CASSLVLGLANTGELFF.

The genes are TRBV7-2 and TRBJ2-1; 7 nucleotides match TRBD1. The CDR3 length is 13 residues. V lost 8 bases and J lost 4; bases outside the gene matches: 5. Germline V gene data show CDR1 as SGHTA and CDR2 as FQGNSA. CDR3 loop: CASSRQGYNEQFF. CDR3 coding DNA: TGTGCCAGCTCCCGACAGGGATACAATGAGCAGTTCTTC. Variable domain in full (rest from reference TRBV7-2 and TRBJ2-1): GAGVSQSPSNKVTEKGKDVELRCDPISGHTALYWYRQSLGQGLEFLIYFQGNSAPDKSGLPSDRFSAERTGGSVSTLTIQRTQQEDSAVYLCASSRQGYNEQFFGPGTRLTVL.

Concerning this clonotype: One base away lies a much larger clone, so this may be a sequencing read error. V gene TRBV30 combines with J gene TRBJ1-5; the match to TRBD1 covers 7 bases. In germline, CDR1 is GTSNPN, CDR2 SVGIG (reference sequence). The CDR3 sequence is 13 residues long. Germline trimming cut 2 bases from V and 12 bases from J; bases unmatched to any gene: 10. CDR3 region: CAWSFGQERHQHF. In nucleotides, the CDR3 is TGTGCCTGGAGTTTCGGACAGGAGCGGCACCAGCATTTT.

The rearrangement links TRBV5-1 to TRBJ2-5; 7 bases match TRBD2. The CDR3 consists of 15 residues. The junction had 5 bases not matched to a gene; V was cut back by 0 bases and J by 3 bases. Germline V gives CDR1 SGHRS, CDR2 YFSETQ. CDR3: CASSLEGGPKETQYF. The CDR3 DNA is TGCGCCAGCAGCTTGGAGGGAGGGCCCAAAGAGACCCAGTACTTC.

This clonotype was seen ten or more times. The chain carries TRBV28 and TRBJ2-2; D gene uncertain. Per germline, CDR1 MDHEN and CDR2 SYDVKM. Trimming pared 5 bases from V and 3 bases from J, leaving 13 bases between. The CDR3 covers 15 residues. The CDR3 loop reads CASSLLIGDTGELFF. The CDR3 region has the DNA TGTGCCAGCAGTCTCCTGATAGGCGACACCGGGGAGCTGTTTTTT. Drawing the rest from reference TRBV28 and TRBJ2-2, the complete variable domain is DVKVTQSSRYLVKRTGEKVFLECVQDMDHENMFWYRQDPGLGLRLIYFSYDVKMKEKGDIPEGYSVSREKKERFSLILESASTNQTSMYLCASSLLIGDTGELFFGEGSRLTVL.

This clonotype was detected many times. The rearrangement links TRBV5-1 to TRBJ2-7; D ambiguous. CDR1 and CDR2 (germline): SGHRS, YFSETQ. Trimming took 0 bases from V and 9 from J, leaving 19 bases between them. There are 15 residues in the CDR3. As DNA, the CDR3 is TGCGCCAGCAGCTTGGTAGGCATGGAAAGCCGGCGGCAGTACTTC. This codes for CASSLVGMESRRQYF.

In this sample, this clonotype turned up a few times. The gene calls are TRBV7-9 and TRBJ2-1; 8 bases agree with TRBD2. CDR1 SEHNR and CDR2 FQNEAQ come from the germline V gene (reference sequence). The V segment lost 5 bases and the J segment 3 bases; nucleotides outside the gene matches: 6. The CDR3 sequence is 15 residues long. The CDR3 DNA follows: TGTGCCAGCAGCCCCGGGCGGGGGGTCTACAATGAGCAGTTCTTC. This codes for CASSPGRGVYNEQFF.

V is TRBV24-1 and J is TRBJ2-1, with 12 nucleotides matching TRBD2. This CDR3 is 21 amino acids long. Germline V gene data show CDR1 as KGHDR and CDR2 as SFDVKD. J was trimmed by 0 bases and V by 3 bases; bases with no gene match: 14. The CDR3 nucleotides are TGTGCCACCAGTGATAGGGGTGGGCCGGGACTAGCGGGTAGCTCCTACAATGAGCAGTTCTTC. Encoded protein: CATSDRGGPGLAGSSYNEQFF.

This clonotype was seen many times. The chain couples TRBV5-1 to TRBJ2-5; D might be TRBD1 or TRBD2, each matching 6 bases. The germline CDR1 and CDR2 sequences are SGHRS and YFSETQ. V shed 4 bases and J shed 4 bases, with 17 bases lying between them. The CDR3 runs 15 residues. In DNA, the CDR3 is TGCGCCAGCAGCGTAATTTGGGGGGCCTCAGAGACCCAGTACTTC. Protein: CASSVIWGASETQYF. The full variable domain, with the rest looked up from reference TRBV5-1 and TRBJ2-5, is KAGVTQTPRYLIKTRGQQVTLSCSPISGHRSVSWYQQTPGQGLQFLFEYFSETQRNKGNFPGRFSGRQFSNSRSEMNVSTLELGDSALYLCASSVIWGASETQYFGPGTRLLVL.

The chain combines TRBV5-1 with TRBJ2-1; 10 bases match TRBD2. Trimming removed 5 bases from V and 16 bases from J; junction bases left unmatched: 15. The CDR3 contains 14 residues. CDR1 SGHRS and CDR2 YFSETQ come from the germline V gene. CDR3 sequence reads: CASSFGTSVNEYFF. The CDR3 DNA follows: TGCGCCAGCAGTTTCGGGACTAGCGTCAATGAGTATTTCTTC.

This clonotype occurred many times. V gene TRBV5-1 combines with J gene TRBJ2-1; 7 positions agree with TRBD2. Unmatched junction bases numbered 7, after V lost 2 bases and J lost 2 bases. CDR1 is SGHRS, CDR2 YFSETQ, per germline. There are 16 residues in the CDR3. The CDR3 coding sequence is TGCGCCAGCAGCTTCGGAGGGCGGGGGACCTACAATGAGCAGTTCTTC. This encodes CASSFGGRGTYNEQFF.

Many counts were recorded for this clonotype. The rearrangement uses TRBV24-1 and TRBJ1-2; maybe TRBD1 (6 bases). Trimming removed 6 bases from V and 0 bases from J, with 13 bases in between. Per the germline V gene, CDR1 is KGHDR and CDR2 is SFDVKD. The CDR3 consists of 15 residues. The CDR3 DNA follows: TGTGCCACCAGTCCAGGGGATACGTCTAACTATGGCTACACCTTC. Translating it yields CATSPGDTSNYGYTF.

This clonotype was counted many times. This sequence joins TRBV5-1 and TRBJ2-7; 7 bases are a match to TRBD1. Germline V gene sequence: CDR1 SGHRS, CDR2 YFSETQ. The V gene end was trimmed by 2 bases and the J gene end by 1 base; junction bases not matched to a gene: 3. This CDR3 contains 14 residues. CDR3 in DNA: TGCGCCAGCAGCTTTGGACAGGTATCCTACGAGCAGTACTTC. It translates to CASSFGQVSYEQYF.

This rearrangement joins TRBV29-1 to TRBJ1-2, with D perhaps matching TRBD1 (6 bases). The germline V gene has CDR1 SQVTM and CDR2 ANQGSEA. CDR3 size: 13 residues. V lost 4 bases and J 1 base, leaving 10 bases between the germline ends. The CDR3 sequence is CSVGGGHNYGYTF. For the CDR3, the DNA is TGCAGCGTTGGTGGGGGGCATAACTATGGCTACACCTTC.